Presented here are 9 T cell receptor beta chains from one specimen sequenced in a study of tumor-infiltrating lymphocytes in localized non-small cell lung cancer. Sequenced by immunoSEQ multiplex PCR; TCRdb stores in-frame clones only, minus some. The table shows roughly 14,000 clones, with roughly 75% occurring only once. The sample was lung tumor tissue. Receptors were obtained from a human donor with non-small cell lung cancer.

This clone has just a few counts. The rearrangement uses TRBV10-3 and TRBJ2-1; D uncertain. Trimming took 10 bases from V and 6 from J, leaving 16 bases between them. From germline, CDR1 is ENHRY and CDR2 SYGVKD. The CDR3 has 13 amino acids. The CDR3 is CATTTPGRNEQFF. The DNA for the CDR3 is TGTGCCACTACAACCCCCGGGCGCAATGAGCAGTTCTTC.

This clone was recorded a few times. The chain is built from TRBV7-9 and TRBJ1-2; D uncertain. V was cut by 3 bases and J by 10 bases, with 15 bases left in between. CDR1 SEHNR and CDR2 FQNEAQ come from the germline V gene (reference sequence). The length of the CDR3 is 13 residues. The CDR3 DNA reads TGTGCCAGCAGCTTGGATGCAGCCCGGGTCTACACCTTC. It yields the protein CASSLDAARVYTF.

V and J are TRBV25-1 and TRBJ1-5; no clear D. V was cut by 4 bases and J by 5 bases, with 15 bases left in between. Germline-derived CDR1 and CDR2 are MGHDK and SYGVNS. The CDR3 length is 15 residues. The CDR3 here is CASSASGTAYQPQHF. The CDR3 DNA is TGTGCCAGCAGTGCATCCGGAACAGCCTATCAGCCCCAGCATTTT.

In its sample, this clone was seen a few times. The chain has TRBV4-1 and TRBJ1-5, with 9 bases fitting TRBD1. Germline V gene lookup returns CDR1 MGHRA and CDR2 YSYEKL. V was clipped by 4 bases and J by 0 bases; unmatched bases: 1. This CDR3 is built from 15 residues. The CDR3 loop is CASSPTGGSNQPQHF. CDR3 coding DNA: TGCGCCAGCAGCCCGACAGGGGGTAGCAATCAGCCCCAGCATTTT.

This clone was seen a few times. The chain carries TRBV4-3 and TRBJ1-4; D call uncertain. The CDR3 spans 15 residues. The ends were cut back, 0 bases at V and 2 bases at J, with 7 bases in the middle. CDR1 is LGHNA, CDR2 YSLEER, per germline. The CDR3 bases are TGCGCCAGCAGCCAAGAATCGGCTACTAATGAAAAACTGTTTTTT. This translates into CASSQESATNEKLFF.

DNA of the CDR3: TGTGCCAGCAGTGCTAGCATGAAGACCCAGTACTTC. Its protein product is CASSASMKTQYF. The V gene is TRBV25-1, the J gene TRBJ2-5; a possible D gene is TRBD2 (5 bases). V was shortened by 4 bases and J by 6 bases, with 9 bases between the two germline ends. CDR3 length equals 12 residues. Germline V gene data show CDR1 as MGHDK and CDR2 as SYGVNS.

The CDR3 DNA follows: TGTGCCAGCAGCTCCCCGGGCTTCAACACTGAAGCTTTCTTT. It codes for CASSSPGFNTEAFF. This chain uses TRBV5-4 with TRBJ1-1; no reliable D call. Trimming removed 3 bases at V and 2 bases at J, with 11 bases between. Per the germline V gene, CDR1 is SGHNT and CDR2 is YYREEE (reference sequence). CDR3 size: 14 residues. Complete variable domain (other parts from reference TRBV5-4 and TRBJ1-1): ETGVTQSPTHLIKTRGQQVTLRCSSQSGHNTVSWYQQALGQGPQFIFQYYREEENGRGNFPPRFSGLQFPNYSSELNVNALELDDSALYLCASSSPGFNTEAFFGQGTRLTVV.

The chain couples TRBV10-3 to TRBJ2-7, with 10 bases matching TRBD2. The J segment lost 10 bases and the V segment lost 8 bases, leaving 8 bases of the junction unmatched. CDR3 length: 12 residues. Germline V gene data show CDR1 as ENHRY and CDR2 as SYGVKD. The CDR3 region is CAIGLAETEQYF. CDR3 coding DNA: TGTGCCATCGGACTAGCGGAGACCGAACAGTACTTC.

The genes are TRBV27 and TRBJ2-1; D possibly corresponds to TRBD1 (5 bases). Germline V CDR1 and CDR2: MNHEY, SMNVEV (reference sequence). V was cut by 3 bases and J by 10 bases, with 10 bases left in between. This CDR3 spans 12 amino acids. CDR3 nucleotides: TGTGCCAGCAGTTTCAGTTACAGGGAGCAGTTCTTC. It codes for CASSFSYREQFF.